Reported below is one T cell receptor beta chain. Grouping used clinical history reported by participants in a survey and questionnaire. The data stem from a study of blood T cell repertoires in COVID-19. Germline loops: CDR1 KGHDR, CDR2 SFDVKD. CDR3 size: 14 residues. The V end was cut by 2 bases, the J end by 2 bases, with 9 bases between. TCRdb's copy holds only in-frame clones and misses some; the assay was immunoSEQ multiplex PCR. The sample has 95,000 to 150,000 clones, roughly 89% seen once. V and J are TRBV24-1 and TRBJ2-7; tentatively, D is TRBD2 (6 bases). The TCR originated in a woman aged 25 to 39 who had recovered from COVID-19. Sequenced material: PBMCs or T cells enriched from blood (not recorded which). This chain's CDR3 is CATSDSGVTYEQYF. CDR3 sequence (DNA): TGTGCCACCAGTGATTCGGGGGTTACCTACGAGCAGTACTTC.